These T cell receptor beta chains were read from a single sample in a study of early stage breast cancer tumors. Sequenced by immunoSEQ multiplex PCR; TCRdb stores in-frame clones only, minus some. The table includes tens of thousands of clones, 60% to 85% detected once. Material: blood. Every receptor here comes from a young adult with breast cancer. CDR3s include the opening cysteine and the closing phenylalanine or tryptophan.

J	V	CDR3
TRBJ2-1	TRBV5-5	CASSTGGTGYNEQFF
TRBJ1-2	TRBV11-2	CASSTTLPRDTFPYGYTF
TRBJ2-1	TRBV2	CASSVASGSDEQFF
TRBJ2-3	TRBV11-2	CASSPLGQGGVDTQYF
TRBJ2-7	TRBV11-2	CASSLDGLGGTTRFPYEQYF
TRBJ2-1	TRBV29-1	CSVEEPLSYNEQFF
TRBJ2-7	TRBV19	CASSIGGFNEQYF
TRBJ2-3	TRBV7-3	CASSLMVGEADTQYF
TRBJ2-1	TRBV7-9	CASSSSGIAGGLNEQFF
TRBJ1-5	TRBV19	CASSISGNSVYQPQHF
TRBJ2-7	TRBV10-3	CAISESVAGPGLAGGYEQYF
TRBJ1-1	TRBV29-1	CSVEDNHPGQGFPLLVGTEAFF
TRBJ1-4	TRBV19	CASSMVQGGEKLFF
TRBJ2-1	TRBV7-9	CASSLSGSSNNEQFF
TRBJ2-4	TRBV5-1	CASSLPGDQNIQYF
TRBJ1-6	TRBV5-1	CASSRTEHERTNSPLHF
TRBJ1-5	TRBV6-1	CASSELVGQPQHF
TRBJ1-1	TRBV7-9	CASSPELGTEAFF
TRBJ2-3	TRBV19	CASSILAGGADTQYF
TRBJ2-7	TRBV10-2	CASRPGTASYEQYF
TRBJ2-3	TRBV10-1	CASSSGTNTDTQYF
TRBJ2-2	TRBV19	CASSLPGGRGELFF
TRBJ2-7	TRBV30	CAWRPLAGGPRYEQYF
TRBJ2-2	TRBV27	CASTRKAGAAGELFF
TRBJ2-5	TRBV5-4	CASSLQGGETQYF
TRBJ2-1	TRBV4-3	CASSQDGGVDEQFF
TRBJ1-2	TRBV6-1	CASSDMGNYGYTF
TRBJ1-5	TRBV18	CASSPRAMGQSSNQPQHF
TRBJ2-1	TRBV5-4	CASSLAGGLSNEQFF
TRBJ2-1	TRBV7-2	CASSFRLDSYNEQFF
TRBJ2-7	TRBV12-5	CASGLQLIIYEQYF
TRBJ1-1	TRBV5-1	CASSLYRVRDTEAFF
TRBJ1-1	TRBV6-1	CASSDPRGPSRTEAFF